The 22 T cell receptor beta chains below were found in one sample sequenced in a study of CD8+ T cells in alopecia areata. Sequencing templates came from extracted RNA that was reverse transcribed into cDNA. The data were produced by immunoSEQ multiplex PCR, yet TCRdb's version contains in-frame clones alone and is incomplete. In the table there are over 150,000 clones, 45% to 75% of which are singletons. Treatment noted: oral pan-JAK inhibitor, 5-10 mg twice daily. Material: CD4+ T cells sorted from blood, obtained at week 4, from a patient treated with tofacitinib. The origin of the receptors is a human donor with alopecia areata.

The gene calls are TRBV7-2 and TRBJ2-3; D gene ambiguous. The V end lost 1 base, the J end lost 2 bases, and 13 bases lay between the germline ends. CDR1 is SGHTA, CDR2 FQGNSA, per germline. The CDR3 covers 16 residues. The CDR3 sequence is CASSLVPDVSTDTQYF. In DNA, the CDR3 is TGTGCCAGCAGCTTAGTGCCAGACGTCTCCACAGATACGCAGTATTTT. The full variable domain, in which reference TRBV7-2 and TRBJ2-3 provide the parts outside the CDR3, is GAGVSQSPSNKVTEKGKDVELRCDPISGHTALYWYRQSLGQGLEFLIYFQGNSAPDKSGLPSDRFSAERTGGSVSTLTIQRTQQEDSAVYLCASSLVPDVSTDTQYFGPGTRLTVL.

V is TRBV29-1 and J is TRBJ1-1; D perhaps matches TRBD1 (5 bases). The CDR3 totals 12 residues. The ends were cut back, 7 bases at V and 6 bases at J, with 15 bases in the middle. Germline lookup yields CDR1 SQVTM and CDR2 ANQGSEA. The CDR3 DNA reads as TGCAGCGCTTTGGACGGACACCCTGAAGCTTTCTTT. This gives the protein CSALDGHPEAFF.

The CDR3 loop is CASSPTIADTQYF. Here the CDR3 DNA reads TGTGCCAGCAGCCCCACGATAGCGGATACGCAGTATTTT. The V gene is TRBV7-2, the J gene TRBJ2-3; D might be TRBD2 (5 bases). The germline gives CDR1 SGHTA, CDR2 FQGNSA. The CDR3 has 13 amino acids. V was clipped by 5 bases and J by 6 bases, with 12 bases between them.

V usage is TRBV29-1 and J usage is TRBJ1-2; 8 nucleotides line up with TRBD1. The CDR3 is 15 amino acids. CDR1 is SQVTM, CDR2 ANQGSEA, per germline. J gave up 3 bases and V 3 bases, and 9 bases lay outside the gene matches. The CDR3, as DNA: TGCAGCGTTGAGGGGGTCAGGGGGCGCGACTATGGCTACACCTTC. This gives the protein CSVEGVRGRDYGYTF. The full variable domain, rest sourced from reference TRBV29-1 and TRBJ1-2, is SAVISQKPSRDICQRGTSLTIQCQVDSQVTMMFWYRQQPGQSLTLIATANQGSEATYESGFVIDKFPISRPNLTFSTLTVSNMSPEDSSIYLCSVEGVRGRDYGYTFGSGTRLTVV.

This rearrangement joins TRBV5-4 to TRBJ2-5; TRBD1 matches at 10 bases. Germline values: CDR1 SGHNT, CDR2 YYREEE (reference sequence). V lost 1 base and J lost 2; bases outside the gene matches: 5. The CDR3 is made up of 16 amino acids. The CDR3 reads CASSLLTGGIQETQYF. Here the CDR3 DNA reads TGTGCCAGCAGCTTGCTGACAGGGGGCATACAAGAGACCCAGTACTTC.

This clone was seen a single time. The V gene is TRBV18, the J gene TRBJ2-5; 10 positions agree with TRBD1. The CDR3 is 16 residues long. V lost 0 bases, J lost 6 bases, and 7 bases stayed unmatched. Looked up from germline, CDR1 is KGHSH and CDR2 is LQKENI. The CDR3 bases are TGTGCCAGCTCACCACCGAGGGACAGGGGAAGGAAGACCCAGTACTTC. This sequence encodes CASSPPRDRGRKTQYF. The full variable domain, in which reference TRBV18 and TRBJ2-5 provide the parts outside the CDR3, is NAGVMQNPRHLVRRRGQEARLRCSPMKGHSHVYWYRQLPEEGLKFMVYLQKENIIDESGMPKERFSAEFPKEGPSILRIQQVVRGDSAAYFCASSPPRDRGRKTQYFGPGTRLLVL.

The V and J genes are TRBV29-1 and TRBJ1-1, with D hard to call. Germline values: CDR1 SQVTM, CDR2 ANQGSEA. Trimming shortened V by 5 bases and J by 1 base, and 14 bases separated the two germline ends. This CDR3 has 14 residues. This CDR3 reads CSVSPTRGNTEAFF. DNA for the CDR3: TGCAGCGTTTCCCCAACCCGGGGGAACACTGAAGCTTTCTTT.

The chain links TRBV29-1 to TRBJ2-1; no clear D gene. This CDR3 comprises 12 residues. V was clipped by 4 bases and J by 6 bases, with 10 bases between them. Germline CDR1 is SQVTM and CDR2 is ANQGSEA. CDR3 nucleotide sequence: TGCAGCGTTGTGGAGCCCCCCAATGAGCAGTTCTTC. Translation gives CSVVEPPNEQFF.

This rearrangement joins TRBV30 to TRBJ2-7, with D tentatively TRBD1 (5 bases). V lost 2 bases and J 9 bases, leaving 11 bases between the germline ends. Germline V CDR1 and CDR2: GTSNPN, SVGIG (reference sequence). This CDR3 spans 11 amino acids. The CDR3 here is CAWSQGQAQYF. In DNA form, the CDR3 reads TGTGCCTGGAGTCAAGGACAAGCGCAGTACTTC.

V and J are TRBV9 and TRBJ2-1; TRBD1 agrees at 8 bases. CDR3 length equals 15 residues. Germline lookup yields CDR1 SGDLS and CDR2 YYNGEE. J lost 8 bases, V lost 1 base, and 8 bases had no gene match. CDR3 sequence: CASSVMAGGSDEQFF. CDR3 DNA: TGTGCCAGCAGCGTAATGGCAGGGGGCAGCGATGAGCAGTTCTTC.

The chain couples TRBV2 to TRBJ2-4; D remains ambiguous. CDR3 length equals 13 residues. V was cut by 0 bases and J by 13 bases, with 13 bases left in between. CDR1 SNHLY and CDR2 FYNNEI come from the germline V gene. The CDR3 is CASSEALSLEQYF. In DNA, the CDR3 is TGTGCCAGCAGTGAAGCGTTGAGTCTAGAACAGTACTTC.

This clone was seen a handful of times. The chain employs TRBV10-3 and TRBJ2-1; no clear D. V was pared by 4 bases and J by 5 bases, with 12 bases between. Germline V gene sequence: CDR1 ENHRY, CDR2 SYGVKD. There are 14 residues in the CDR3. CDR3 DNA sequence: TGTGCCATCAGTGGGACGAATATGGACAATGAGCAGTTCTTC. Translation: CAISGTNMDNEQFF.

Worth noting for this clone: The junction does not match germline at one end; this may be a read error. This chain connects TRBV28 to TRBJ1-2; 7 bases are a match to TRBD1. This CDR3 spans 14 amino acids. Germline V gene sequence: CDR1 MDHEN, CDR2 SYDVKM. The CDR3 spells CASSLRGPNYGYAF. DNA of the CDR3: TGTGCCAGCAGTTTGAGGGGGCCGAACTATGGCTACGCCTTC.

The CDR3 nucleotides are TGTGCCAGCAGTTTAAGCGCGGGAGGGCCGCCCCAGCATTTT. Its translation: CASSLSAGGPPQHF. J is TRBJ1-5 and V is TRBV7-9; no definite D call. V shed 6 bases and J shed 9 bases, with 18 bases lying between them. The CDR3 totals 14 residues. CDR1 is SEHNR and CDR2 is FQNEAQ in the germline V gene (reference sequence). Based on the CDR3 plus reference TRBV7-9 and TRBJ1-5, the full variable domain is DTGVSQNPRHKITKRGQNVTFRCDPISEHNRLYWYRQTLGQGPEFLTYFQNEAQLEKSRLLSDRFSAERPKGSFSTLEIQRTEQGDSAMYLCASSLSAGGPPQHFGDGTRLSIL.

The chain combines TRBV5-1 with TRBJ2-3, with D tentatively TRBD1 or TRBD2 (5 bases each). The V gene lost 4 bases and the J gene lost 6 bases, with 12 bases spanning the gap. This CDR3 has 13 residues. The germline V gene has CDR1 SGHRS and CDR2 YFSETQ. The CDR3 reads CASSRARDDTQYF. CDR3 coding DNA: TGCGCCAGCAGCCGGGCCCGGGACGATACGCAGTATTTT.

The chain is built from TRBV6-6 and TRBJ2-1, with TRBD1 matching over 7 bases. The CDR3 spans 13 residues. The germline V gene encodes CDR1 MNHNY and CDR2 SVGAGI (reference sequence). The V segment lost 6 bases and the J segment 6 bases; nucleotides outside the gene matches: 5. CDR3 amino acids: CASSGNRGNEQFF. DNA of the CDR3: TGTGCCAGCAGCGGGAACAGGGGCAATGAGCAGTTCTTC.

This clone turned up a few times. The chain links TRBV30 to TRBJ1-1; possible D gene TRBD1, 5 bases. CDR1 and CDR2 (germline): GTSNPN, SVGIG (reference sequence). This CDR3 comprises 15 residues. Trimming cost V 3 bases and J 0 bases, with 14 bases left between them. CDR3 nucleotides: TGTGCCTGGAGCCTTCGTTTGGGGGTGAACACTGAAGCTTTCTTT. Protein sequence: CAWSLRLGVNTEAFF. The variable domain in full, completed from reference TRBV30 and TRBJ1-1, reads SQTIHQWPATLVQPVGSPLSLECTVEGTSNPNLYWYRQAAGRGLQLLFYSVGIGQISSEVPQNLSASRPQDRQFILSSKKLLLSDSGFYLCAWSLRLGVNTEAFFGQGTRLTVV.

The chain joins TRBV6-1 to TRBJ2-5; no definite D call. Germline V CDR1 and CDR2: MNHNS, SASEGT. CDR3 length equals 12 residues. Between the trimmed V and J ends, which lost 5 bases and 5 bases, there was a span of 9 bases. CDR3 coding DNA: TGTGCCAGCAGTCCCCGGATGGAGACCCAGTACTTC. Amino acid sequence: CASSPRMETQYF.

This sequence joins TRBV9 and TRBJ1-1; 7 bases agree with TRBD1. Trimming removed 3 bases from V and 0 bases from J; junction bases left unmatched: 5. There are 15 residues in the CDR3. Germline V gene sequence: CDR1 SGDLS, CDR2 YYNGEE. The CDR3 DNA reads TGTGCCAGCAGCGACAGGGACAGCCTGAACACTGAAGCTTTCTTT. Its translation: CASSDRDSLNTEAFF.

This clone was seen only a few times. The CDR3 sequence is CSGGRTGTEAFF. CDR3 nucleotide sequence: TGCAGCGGCGGACGGACAGGCACTGAAGCTTTCTTT. V usage is TRBV29-1 and J usage is TRBJ1-1, with 7 positions matching TRBD1. Germline loops: CDR1 SQVTM, CDR2 ANQGSEA. V lost 7 bases to trimming and J lost 4 bases; unmatched junction nucleotides: 6. This CDR3 spans 12 amino acids.

There are a few counts of this clone. V is TRBV2 and J is TRBJ1-5, with 7 bases identical to TRBD1. The V gene end was trimmed by 2 bases and the J gene end by 4 bases; junction bases not matched to a gene: 2. This CDR3 contains 14 residues. CDR1 and CDR2 (germline): SNHLY, FYNNEI. CDR3: CASSEQGVNQPQHF. In DNA form, the CDR3 reads TGTGCCAGCAGTGAACAGGGGGTGAATCAGCCCCAGCATTTT.

The V gene is TRBV30, the J gene TRBJ1-5, with 8 bases that match TRBD1. The CDR3 is 21 residues long. Per the germline V gene, CDR1 is GTSNPN and CDR2 is SVGIG (reference sequence). Trimming removed 1 base from V and 2 bases from J; junction bases left unmatched: 22. CDR3 in DNA: TGTGCCTGGAGTGCGACCAACCGGGACAGGACGATTTTTTCGGGCAATCAGCCCCAGCATTTT. Amino acid sequence: CAWSATNRDRTIFSGNQPQHF.